Following are 22 T cell receptor beta chains from one sample sequenced in a study of blood T cell repertoires in COVID-19. Generated by immunoSEQ multiplex PCR, the TCRdb table keeps only in-frame clones and is missing some. The sample consists of 250,000 to 300,000 clones, 81% of them appearing once. The sequencing input was peripheral blood. The receptors stem from a woman between 55 and 75 years old with active or convalescent COVID-19.

The rearrangement links TRBV5-6 to TRBJ1-1, with D maybe TRBD1 (6 bases). The CDR3 runs to 13 residues. Germline values: CDR1 SGHDT, CDR2 YYEEEE. Trimming pared 4 bases from V and 1 base from J, leaving 8 bases between. The DNA of the CDR3 is TGTGCCAGCAGCGACAGGACGAACACTGAAGCTTTCTTT. Residues: CASSDRTNTEAFF.

This rearrangement joins TRBV6-5 to TRBJ1-1; no clear D gene. Trimming left V 0 bases short and J 0 bases short, with 11 bases between. CDR3 length: 16 residues. The germline CDR1 and CDR2 sequences are MNHEY and SVGAGI. Here the CDR3 DNA reads TGTGCCAGCAGTTACTCACCTAGTCCCATGAACACTGAAGCTTTCTTT. This encodes CASSYSPSPMNTEAFF.

The chain employs TRBV19 and TRBJ2-3, with 9 bases aligning to TRBD1. Losses at the gene ends were 5 bases for V and 2 bases for J; bases not matched to a gene: 5. CDR1 and CDR2 from the germline V gene are LNHDA and SQIVND (reference sequence). This CDR3 has 15 residues. CDR3 sequence: CASSGRDRATDTQYF. CDR3 DNA sequence: TGTGCCAGTAGTGGGCGGGACAGGGCCACAGATACGCAGTATTTT.

This clone has more than one count but fewer than ten. V and J are TRBV2 and TRBJ2-1; no reliable D call. The CDR3 spans 15 residues. Trimming left V 6 bases short and J 2 bases short, with 14 bases between. From germline, CDR1 is SNHLY and CDR2 FYNNEI. The DNA of the CDR3 is TGTGCCAGCAGCCCCCTCGGTCTTACCTACAATGAGCAGTTCTTC. Protein: CASSPLGLTYNEQFF.

In its sample, this clone was seen once. Other DNA sequences of this sample code for an identical CDR3. This sequence joins TRBV6-5 and TRBJ2-1; 11 nucleotides match TRBD2. The V gene end was trimmed by 6 bases and the J gene end by 4 bases; junction bases not matched to a gene: 2. This CDR3 region has 14 residues. Germline CDR1 is MNHEY and CDR2 is SVGAGI. The CDR3 reads CASSLAGGYNEQFF. CDR3 coding DNA: TGTGCCAGCAGCCTAGCGGGGGGATACAATGAGCAGTTCTTC.

The gene calls are TRBV25-1 and TRBJ2-1; D unclear. This CDR3 has 14 residues. Trimming pared 3 bases from V and 0 bases from J, leaving 6 bases between. From germline, CDR1 is MGHDK and CDR2 SYGVNS. The CDR3 nucleotides are TGTGCCAGCAGTGACTCGGTCTCCTACAATGAGCAGTTCTTC. It translates to CASSDSVSYNEQFF.

The CDR3 region is CASRSGGAGQETQYF. The DNA of the CDR3 is TGTGCCAGCCGAAGCGGGGGGGCGGGTCAAGAGACCCAGTACTTC. V usage is TRBV11-2 and J usage is TRBJ2-5, with 10 bases lining up with TRBD2. The CDR3 is 15 residues long. The V and J ends lost 8 bases and 2 bases, in that order; junction bases with no gene match: 8. CDR1 and CDR2 (germline): SGHAT, FQNNGV.

This CDR3 is CATSLRAGQSYGYTF. In DNA form, the CDR3 reads TGTGCCACCAGCCTCCGGGCAGGACAGAGCTATGGCTACACCTTC. This sequence joins TRBV15 and TRBJ1-2; possibly TRBD1 for D (6 bases). CDR1 LNHNV and CDR2 YYDKDF come from the germline V gene (reference sequence). This CDR3 has 15 amino acids. Trimming pared 5 bases from V and 4 bases from J, leaving 17 bases between.

J is TRBJ1-2 and V is TRBV7-8; 7 positions match TRBD1. The trim removed 0 bases at V and 7 bases at J, leaving 2 bases unmatched. This CDR3 has 13 amino acids. CDR1 is SGHVS, CDR2 FQNEAQ, per germline. The CDR3 DNA follows: TGTGCCAGCAGCTTAGCTGAGGGGGCTGGCTACACCTTC. Encoded protein: CASSLAEGAGYTF.

The J gene is TRBJ2-1, the V gene TRBV7-9, with D possibly TRBD2 on 7 matching bases. CDR3 length: 18 amino acids. The V end was cut by 3 bases, the J end by 4 bases, with 22 bases between. Looked up from germline, CDR1 is SEHNR and CDR2 is FQNEAQ (reference sequence). This CDR3 reads CASSFRYFRGASYNEQFF. CDR3 DNA: TGTGCCAGCAGCTTTAGGTATTTTCGGGGGGCATCATACAATGAGCAGTTCTTC. Full variable domain (remainder filled in from reference TRBV7-9 and TRBJ2-1): DTGVSQNPRHKITKRGQNVTFRCDPISEHNRLYWYRQTLGQGPEFLTYFQNEAQLEKSRLLSDRFSAERPKGSFSTLEIQRTEQGDSAMYLCASSFRYFRGASYNEQFFGPGTRLTVL.

The chain couples TRBV12-5 to TRBJ2-3; the match to TRBD1 covers 7 bases. Germline assignment: CDR1 LGHNT and CDR2 FRNRAP. The CDR3 consists of 15 residues. Trimming removed 5 bases from V and 3 bases from J; junction bases left unmatched: 8. The CDR3: CASGPPNRGTDTQYF. In nucleotides, the CDR3 is TGTGCTAGTGGTCCTCCAAACAGGGGAACAGATACGCAGTATTTT.

This clone was detected a few times. The CDR3, as DNA: TGTGCCAGCAGCTCAACAGGGGGCGCATGGACTGAAGCTTTCTTT. This gives the protein CASSSTGGAWTEAFF. V usage is TRBV5-4 and J usage is TRBJ1-1, with TRBD1 matching over 9 bases. Germline-derived CDR1 and CDR2 are SGHNT and YYREEE (reference sequence). The CDR3 runs to 15 residues. J lost 5 bases, V lost 3 bases, and 8 bases had no gene match.

V usage is TRBV9 and J usage is TRBJ2-1; maybe TRBD1 (6 bases). V was clipped by 0 bases and J by 4 bases, with 14 bases between them. CDR3 size: 16 residues. Germline CDR1 and CDR2: SGDLS and YYNGEE. CDR3 coding DNA: TGTGCCAGCAGCGTAGGCGGCTCGACAGGATACAATGAGCAGTTCTTC. The encoded protein is CASSVGGSTGYNEQFF. The full variable domain, in which reference TRBV9 and TRBJ2-1 provide the parts outside the CDR3, is DSGVTQTPKHLITATGQRVTLRCSPRSGDLSVYWYQQSLDQGLQFLIQYYNGEERAKGNILERFSAQQFPDLHSELNLSSLELGDSALYFCASSVGGSTGYNEQFFGPGTRLTVL.

The chain has TRBV2 and TRBJ2-5; TRBD2 agrees at 8 bases. The CDR3 length is 16 residues. Per germline, CDR1 SNHLY and CDR2 FYNNEI. V gave up 1 base and J gave up 5 bases; unmatched junction bases: 9. This CDR3 is CASSEDGGAVTETQYF. The CDR3 bases are TGTGCCAGCAGTGAAGACGGGGGGGCCGTCACTGAGACCCAGTACTTC. Full variable domain (outside the CDR3, taken from reference TRBV2 and TRBJ2-5): EPEVTQTPSHQVTQMGQEVILRCVPISNHLYFYWYRQILGQKVEFLVSFYNNEISEKSEIFDDQFSVERPDGSNFTLKIRSTKLEDSAMYFCASSEDGGAVTETQYFGPGTRLLVL.

This chain links TRBV5-1 with TRBJ2-7; 9 bases align to TRBD1. The CDR3 has 16 residues. In germline, CDR1 is SGHRS, CDR2 YFSETQ. The V segment lost 0 bases and the J segment 4 bases; nucleotides outside the gene matches: 8. CDR3 nucleotide sequence: TGCGCCAGCAGCTTGGGATTCGGACAGGGGTTGTACGAGCAGTACTTC. Amino acids: CASSLGFGQGLYEQYF.

V usage is TRBV7-2 and J usage is TRBJ1-5, with unresolved D. This CDR3 comprises 12 residues. Trimming shortened V by 0 bases and J by 7 bases, and 4 bases separated the two germline ends. Per germline, CDR1 SGHTA and CDR2 FQGNSA. CDR3 coding DNA: TGTGCCAGCAGCTTAGCGGCCCAGCCCCAGCATTTT. Protein product: CASSLAAQPQHF.

The chain joins TRBV7-6 to TRBJ2-2; TRBD1 agrees at 9 bases. The CDR3 totals 17 residues. Germline V gene lookup returns CDR1 SGHVS and CDR2 FNYEAQ. The trim removed 1 base at V and 2 bases at J, leaving 5 bases unmatched. The CDR3 sequence: CASSLESTGGNTGELFF. The CDR3 bases are TGTGCCAGCAGCTTAGAGTCAACAGGGGGCAACACCGGGGAGCTGTTTTTT.

The chain is built from TRBV20-1 and TRBJ1-1; no clear D. Germline CDR1 and CDR2: DFQATT and SNEGSKA (reference sequence). This CDR3 is built from 13 residues. V lost 3 bases to trimming and J lost 4 bases, with 12 bases between them. The CDR3: CSASIARTTEAFF. Written as DNA, the CDR3 is TGCAGTGCTAGTATCGCCAGAACCACTGAAGCTTTCTTT.

V is TRBV5-1 and J is TRBJ1-1, with TRBD1 matching 9 bases. Unmatched junction bases numbered 2, after V lost 0 bases and J lost 2 bases. This CDR3 region has 15 residues. Germline CDR1 and CDR2: SGHRS and YFSETQ. The CDR3 coding sequence is TGCGCCAGCAGCTTGGAGGGACAGGGAAACACTGAAGCTTTCTTT. It translates to CASSLEGQGNTEAFF.

The genes are TRBV19 and TRBJ1-1, with 9 nucleotides matching TRBD1. CDR1 LNHDA and CDR2 SQIVND come from the germline V gene (reference sequence). This CDR3 region has 13 residues. J gave up 10 bases and V 4 bases, and 7 bases lay outside the gene matches. CDR3 loop: CASSRDREGRAFF. CDR3 coding DNA: TGTGCCAGTAGTAGGGACAGGGAAGGTAGAGCTTTCTTT.

The chain combines TRBV4-1 with TRBJ1-3; tentative D call: TRBD1 (5 bases). Germline values: CDR1 MGHRA, CDR2 YSYEKL. Trimming shortened V by 4 bases and J by 0 bases, and 13 bases separated the two germline ends. The CDR3 runs 16 residues. This chain's CDR3 is CASSPSGQGSGNTIYF. The CDR3, as DNA: TGCGCCAGCAGCCCCTCGGGTCAGGGCTCTGGAAACACCATATATTTT.

The V call is TRBV12-5, the J call TRBJ2-7, with a tentative D call TRBD2 (6 bases). Trimming stripped 2 bases from V and 0 bases from J, with 17 bases between. This CDR3 has 17 residues. The V gene's germline CDR1 is LGHNT and CDR2 FRNRAP. Written as DNA, the CDR3 is TGTGCTAGTGGTTTGTCAATTGGTGGCGGGGACTCCTACGAGCAGTACTTC. It codes for CASGLSIGGGDSYEQYF.